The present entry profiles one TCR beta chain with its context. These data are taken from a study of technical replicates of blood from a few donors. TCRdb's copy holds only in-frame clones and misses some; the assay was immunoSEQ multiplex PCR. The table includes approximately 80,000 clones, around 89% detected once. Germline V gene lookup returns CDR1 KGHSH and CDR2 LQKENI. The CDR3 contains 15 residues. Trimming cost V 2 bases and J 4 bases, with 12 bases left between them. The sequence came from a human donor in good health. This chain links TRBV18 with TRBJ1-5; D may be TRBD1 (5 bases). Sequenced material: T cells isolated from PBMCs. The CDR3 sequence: CASSPGGGGNQPQHF. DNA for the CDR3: TGTGCCAGCTCACCAGGGGGAGGCGGTAATCAGCCCCAGCATTTT.